This TCR beta chain was sequenced for a study of beta chain features in type 1 diabetes. Broader study findings: It was not settled here whether HLA type affects TCRB rearrangement. Amplification by PCR could prefer shorter templates, with the same effect in patients and controls. For Type 1 diabetes patients, all four CD4+ subsets carried TCRB CDR3s that were moderately but significantly shorter.

Since all of the isolated RNA was reverse transcribed, expressed TCRB transcripts were what got sequenced. Using immunoSEQ multiplex PCR, the repertoire was profiled, and TCRdb retains in-frame clones only, with some absent. This sample has around 500,000 clones; roughly an eighth occur once, and the top ten carry more than 0.045%. This CDR3 comprises 13 residues. Between the trimmed V and J ends, which lost 2 bases and 5 bases, there was a span of 10 bases. Germline lookup yields CDR1 SGDLS and CDR2 YYNGEE. This clone has only a few counts. Its antigen is undetermined. Donors contributed one heparinised blood draw apiece, averaging roughly 0.12 L.

What was sequenced was naive CD4+ T cells from blood. The sequence came from a woman under 30 in good health. The rearrangement links TRBV9 to TRBJ1-1; D perhaps matches TRBD1 (5 bases). In nucleotides, the CDR3 is TGTGCCAGCAGCGTTCAGGGATATACTGAAGCTTTCTTT. The encoded protein is CASSVQGYTEAFF.